Here is one T cell receptor (beta chain) with its context. As yet, its antigen is unknown. The ends lost 5 bases at V and 3 bases at J; junction bases unmatched: 8. Germline V lookup: CDR1 DFQATT, CDR2 SNEGSKA (reference sequence). The length of the CDR3 is 14 residues. Using RNA transcripts as the source, TCR beta CDR3 regions were amplified. The TCR CDR3 first-round RT-PCR relied on the HTBI primer set. In TCRdb, the multiplex PCR reads were re-called with MiXCR into one record per CDR3 protein. The sample consists of under 650,000 distinct CDR3 sequences, 15% to 20% of them appearing once. These data are taken from a study of T cells in Graves' hyperthyroidism and ophthalmopathy. Study findings and constraints: Stable hyperthyroidism was separated from ophthalmopathy by a model based on 13 V-J features.

In patients aged 18 to 65, hyperthyroidism was newly diagnosed, with duration under 2 months. Any patient presenting with uncontrolled infection, other autoimmune disease, pregnancy or lactation was left out. Out of 10 ml of fresh peripheral blood came the PBMCs. The TCR originated in a woman aged 25 to 45 with Graves' hyperthyroidism. The chain recombines TRBV20-1 with TRBJ1-2; 8 nucleotides line up with TRBD1. The specimen sequenced was blood. The CDR3 is CSAQPQGADYGYTF. The DNA of the CDR3 is TGCAGTGCTCAACCCCAGGGGGCGGACTATGGCTACACCTTC.